This T cell receptor (beta chain) was identified during a study of T-cell reconstitution after alpha-beta-depleted transplantation in children. With respect to this clonotype: A read error may explain this, as a much larger clone is one base away.

Germline V lookup: CDR1 SQVTM, CDR2 ANQGSEA. This CDR3 is built from 14 residues. Unique molecular identifiers tagged the TCRbeta library. Each CDR3 protein is one row after TCRdb ran MiXCR on the PCR reads. The sample includes roughly 590,000 distinct CDR3 sequences, approximately 17% of them seen just once. The clonotype was recovered from a human donor who donated a stem cell graft to a child with acute myeloid leukemia. The source material was PBMCs from the stem cell graft donor, sampled from the stem cell graft. The chain combines TRBV29-1 with TRBJ2-1; weak D call: TRBD1 (5 bases). The CDR3 sequence: CSSAPGSTYNEQLF. CDR3 coding DNA: TGCAGCTCTGCCCCAGGGTCTACCTACAATGAGCAGCTCTTC.